The entry below describes one T cell receptor (beta chain). As yet, its antigen is unknown. The V gene end was trimmed by 5 bases and the J gene end by 5 bases; junction bases not matched to a gene: 6. Germline assignment: CDR1 MGHRA and CDR2 YSYEKL. This CDR3 contains 16 residues. TCRdb analysed the reads with MiXCR anew, one entry per CDR3 protein. The sample records roughly 760,000 distinct CDR3 sequences, about a third being singletons. This sample is drawn from a study of T cell repertoires in cytomegalovirus infection. Turning to the study itself: Matching HLA type, along with CMV infection, was indicated by public TCR beta signatures. The study's findings and limits: Identification of carriers of CMV plus the relevant HLA was achieved through cumulative public TCR beta family frequency. Dominating the ex vivo response were HLA-C-restricted CMV-specific TCR beta clonotypes.

Material: PBMCs. The V call is TRBV4-1, the J call TRBJ2-3; 14 bases map to TRBD2. This sequence was found in a human donor in good health (CMV status not recorded). Some clones in this sample may be carry-over from other donors' samples. The DNA for the CDR3 is TGCGCCAGCAGCGGGGGGACTAGCGGGGGTGGAGATACGCAGTATTTT. It specifies CASSGGTSGGGDTQYF.